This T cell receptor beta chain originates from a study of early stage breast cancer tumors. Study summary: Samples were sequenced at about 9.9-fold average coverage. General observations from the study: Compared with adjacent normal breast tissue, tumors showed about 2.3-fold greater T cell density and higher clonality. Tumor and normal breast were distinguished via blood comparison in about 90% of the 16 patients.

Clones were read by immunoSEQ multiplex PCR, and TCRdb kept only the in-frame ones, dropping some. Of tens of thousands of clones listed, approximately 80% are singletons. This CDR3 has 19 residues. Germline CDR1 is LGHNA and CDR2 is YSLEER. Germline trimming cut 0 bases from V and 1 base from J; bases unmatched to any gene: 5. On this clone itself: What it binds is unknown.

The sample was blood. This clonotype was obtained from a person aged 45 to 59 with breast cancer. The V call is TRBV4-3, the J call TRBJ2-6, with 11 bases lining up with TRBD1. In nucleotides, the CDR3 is TGCGCCAGCAGCCAAGACTTGGGACAGGGGGTATCTGGGGCCAACGTCCTGACTTTC. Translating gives CASSQDLGQGVSGANVLTF.